Shown below are 19 T cell receptor beta chains from a single sample sequenced in a study of a mutant IDH1 vaccine in newly diagnosed glioma. Assay: immunoSEQ multiplex PCR; the TCRdb copy retains only in-frame clones and omits some. This table has 50,000 to 65,000 clones, roughly nine tenths appearing once. Regarding time point: week 35, safety follow-up. Each dose of the vaccine consisted of 300 ug of mutant IDH1 20-mer peptide, with topical imiquimod. The antigens for these receptors are not known. Sequencing used PBMCs, obtained from a glioma patient whose treatment included an IDH1 peptide vaccine. These receptors all come from a man aged 35 to 55 with glioma.

This clone was seen just once. This rearrangement joins TRBV6-5 to TRBJ1-1; TRBD1 agrees at 7 bases. The CDR3 has 12 residues. V was clipped by 6 bases and J by 4 bases; unmatched bases: 2. CDR1 and CDR2 from the germline V gene are MNHEY and SVGAGI. The CDR3 is CASRTGPTEAFF. In DNA, the CDR3 is TGTGCCAGCAGGACAGGGCCCACTGAAGCTTTCTTT.

The chain links TRBV11-2 to TRBJ2-3, with 12 bases matching TRBD2. The CDR3 length is 16 residues. The V and J ends lost 6 bases and 1 base, in that order; junction bases with no gene match: 5. Germline CDR1 reads SGHAT; CDR2 reads FQNNGV. The CDR3 DNA is TGTGCCAGCAGTCCCGGACTAGCGGGACGCACAGATACGCAGTATTTT. As protein: CASSPGLAGRTDTQYF.

The V gene is TRBV9, the J gene TRBJ1-2; no clear D gene. CDR3 length equals 16 residues. V gave up 4 bases and J gave up 0 bases, with 16 bases separating them. Germline CDR1 SGDLS, CDR2 YYNGEE. DNA for the CDR3: TGTGCCAGCAGCCCCGACGGTTCGGTCGCTAACTATGGCTACACCTTC. It encodes CASSPDGSVANYGYTF.

The rearrangement uses TRBV7-9 and TRBJ2-7, with a tentative D call TRBD2 (6 bases). The V and J ends lost 5 bases and 4 bases respectively, with 18 bases between them. In germline, CDR1 is SEHNR, CDR2 FQNEAQ (reference sequence). CDR3 length equals 15 residues. For the CDR3, the DNA is TGTGCCAGCAGCACCGCGGGACCCAGCCTGTACGAGCAGTACTTC. This encodes CASSTAGPSLYEQYF.

The rearrangement joins TRBV7-9 to TRBJ2-3; the D is unclear. V lost 5 bases and J lost 4, with 13 bases in between. In germline, CDR1 is SEHNR, CDR2 FQNEAQ (reference sequence). This CDR3 spans 14 amino acids. The CDR3, as DNA: TGTGCCAGCAGCCCCCGACCCCCATCAGATACGCAGTATTTT. Protein product: CASSPRPPSDTQYF.

The chain employs TRBV7-2 and TRBJ2-3, with 9 bases matching TRBD2. The CDR3 extends over 18 amino acids. J gave up 4 bases and V 1 base, and 12 bases lay outside the gene matches. Germline V gives CDR1 SGHTA, CDR2 FQGNSA. The CDR3 protein is CASSLGLGGGRASDTQYF. DNA for the CDR3: TGTGCCAGCAGCTTAGGGCTTGGGGGCGGGAGGGCCTCAGATACGCAGTATTTT.

V gene TRBV14 combines with J gene TRBJ1-1; D may be TRBD1 (6 bases). Germline V gene data show CDR1 as SGHDN and CDR2 as FVKESK. The CDR3 has 13 amino acids. V dropped 5 bases and J dropped 0 bases, with 7 bases sitting between them. CDR3 sequence (DNA): TGTGCCAGCAGCGCAGGGGTGAACACTGAAGCTTTCTTT. This translates into CASSAGVNTEAFF.

Here the CDR3 DNA reads TGTGCCAGCAGCGTACTAAGGGCGGACAGGATAAGAGGGCAGCCCCAGCATTTT. Translating gives CASSVLRADRIRGQPQHF. The chain is built from TRBV7-2 and TRBJ1-5; 7 nucleotides agree with TRBD1. Germline V CDR1 and CDR2: SGHTA, FQGNSA. V lost 5 bases and J lost 7; bases outside the gene matches: 20. The CDR3 has 18 residues.

The chain is built from TRBV7-9 and TRBJ2-2; 8 bases are a match to TRBD1. Germline V gene data show CDR1 as SEHNR and CDR2 as FQNEAQ (reference sequence). V dropped 6 bases and J dropped 8; count of bases not matched to a gene: 8. The CDR3 covers 14 residues. The CDR3 here is CASSPDRGVGELFF. CDR3 bases: TGTGCCAGCAGTCCAGACAGGGGTGTTGGGGAGCTGTTTTTT.

Only a few counts were recorded for this clone. The V and J genes are TRBV5-4 and TRBJ1-3, with TRBD1 identical over 8 bases. CDR1 SGHNT and CDR2 YYREEE come from the germline V gene (reference sequence). V was pared by 5 bases and J by 4 bases, with 11 bases of the junction left unmatched. This CDR3 spans 16 amino acids. CDR3 amino acids: CASSVTAGQGGNTIYF. DNA of the CDR3: TGTGCCAGCAGTGTGACCGCCGGACAGGGAGGAAACACCATATATTTT.

The CDR3 DNA sequence: TGTGCCAGTAGTGTACAGGGGGTTGGAGATACGCAGTATTTT. Protein: CASSVQGVGDTQYF. The chain combines TRBV19 with TRBJ2-3; 8 nucleotides agree with TRBD1. The CDR3 has 14 residues. Germline values: CDR1 LNHDA, CDR2 SQIVND (reference sequence). V lost 5 bases to trimming and J lost 5 bases; unmatched junction nucleotides: 6.

This clone was detected only once. The chain links TRBV12-5 to TRBJ1-4; D unresolved. The V and J ends lost 0 bases and 0 bases respectively, with 11 bases between them. Germline V gives CDR1 LGHNT, CDR2 FRNRAP. The CDR3 runs to 17 residues. The CDR3, as DNA: TGTGCTAGTGGTTTGGTACTATCCCCTGCAACTAATGAAAAACTGTTTTTT. Protein product: CASGLVLSPATNEKLFF.

This clone was recorded once. The gene calls are TRBV6-4 and TRBJ2-2; TRBD1 might be the D (6 bases). V lost 3 bases and J lost 5, with 7 bases in between. CDR3 length: 13 amino acids. Germline V gene sequence: CDR1 MRHNA, CDR2 SNTAGT. DNA for the CDR3: TGTGCCAGCAGTGAACAGGGTACCGGGGAGCTGTTTTTT. This encodes CASSEQGTGELFF.

This rearrangement joins TRBV15 to TRBJ2-3; D is unclear. The V end was cut by 0 bases, the J end by 0 bases, with 7 bases between. This CDR3 comprises 15 residues. The germline gives CDR1 LNHNV, CDR2 YYDKDF (reference sequence). The DNA for the CDR3 is TGTGCCACCAGCAGAGATCCCCGTAGCACAGATACGCAGTATTTT. Translating it yields CATSRDPRSTDTQYF.

This clone was counted a single time. The chain links TRBV5-1 to TRBJ2-5; D is unresolved. Germline lookup yields CDR1 SGHRS and CDR2 YFSETQ. Trimming shortened V by 0 bases and J by 2 bases, and 14 bases separated the two germline ends. The CDR3 is 16 amino acids. The CDR3 loop is CASSLGVRPEQETQYF. The CDR3 bases are TGCGCCAGCAGCTTGGGGGTCAGACCAGAACAAGAGACCCAGTACTTC.

The chain is built from TRBV7-9 and TRBJ2-5; tentatively, D is TRBD2 (5 bases). This CDR3 contains 12 residues. V lost 3 bases and J lost 3, with 5 bases in between. Germline V gene sequence: CDR1 SEHNR, CDR2 FQNEAQ (reference sequence). Written as DNA, the CDR3 is TGTGCCAGCAGCTTCGGGGAAGAGACCCAGTACTTC. This gives the protein CASSFGEETQYF.

This chain links TRBV15 with TRBJ2-1; the D is unclear. Per germline, CDR1 LNHNV and CDR2 YYDKDF (reference sequence). Trimming took off 0 bases at V and 9 bases at J, with 9 bases between the two ends. The CDR3 is 13 residues long. In DNA, the CDR3 is TGTGCCACCAGCAGAGATCAGGAGTCTGAGCAGTTCTTC. Protein product: CATSRDQESEQFF.

The V call is TRBV7-9, the J call TRBJ2-5; 13 bases are shared with TRBD2. The junction had 7 bases not matched to a gene; V was cut back by 4 bases and J by 5 bases. The V gene's germline CDR1 is SEHNR and CDR2 FQNEAQ (reference sequence). This CDR3 contains 16 residues. The CDR3 DNA reads as TGTGCCAGCAGCTCAGGGACTAGCGGGACCCGGGAGACCCAGTACTTC. Amino acid sequence: CASSSGTSGTRETQYF.

The genes are TRBV27 and TRBJ2-1, with TRBD2 matching 9 bases. The CDR3 extends over 15 amino acids. Germline V gene lookup returns CDR1 MNHEY and CDR2 SMNVEV (reference sequence). V shed 4 bases and J 7 bases; nucleotides not matched to a gene: 8. CDR3 region: CASSSGLARPNEQFF. Here the CDR3 DNA reads TGTGCCAGCAGTTCAGGACTAGCGCGGCCGAATGAGCAGTTCTTC.